Each of the 9 T cell receptor beta chains below was sequenced from the same sample in a study of Graves' ophthalmopathy and Graves' hyperthyroidism. RNA served as the template for amplifying TCR beta CDR3 regions. Investigators did first-round RT-PCR with HTBI primers, then second-round multiplex PCR. TCRdb used MiXCR to reprocess the multiplex PCR reads, holding one entry per CDR3 protein. Of about 370,000 distinct CDR3 sequences listed, roughly 15% are singletons. Sample: peripheral blood. Receptors were obtained from an adult woman with stable Graves' hyperthyroidism.

In its sample, this clonotype was seen a few times. The chain has TRBV20-1 and TRBJ2-3; the D is unclear. The CDR3 runs 14 residues. The V and J ends lost 3 bases and 0 bases respectively, with 10 bases between them. Germline V gene data show CDR1 as DFQATT and CDR2 as SNEGSKA (reference sequence). The CDR3 sequence: CSASISSSTDTQYF. The DNA for the CDR3 is TGCAGTGCTAGTATCAGCTCTAGCACAGATACGCAGTATTTT.

This clonotype came up a few times. Given a much more abundant clone one base away, this may be a read error. The rearrangement links TRBV7-9 to TRBJ1-6; the D gene is possibly TRBD1 (5 bases). Germline V gene lookup returns CDR1 SEHNR and CDR2 FQNEAQ (reference sequence). The CDR3 sequence is 14 residues long. This CDR3 reads CASVEDVGDSHLHF. DNA of the CDR3: TGTGCCAGCGTTGAGGATGTGGGGGATTCACACCTCCACTTT.

This clonotype was counted ten times or more. V gene TRBV10-3 combines with J gene TRBJ1-5; TRBD1 matches at 7 bases. This CDR3 spans 13 amino acids. V gave up 10 bases and J gave up 0 bases; unmatched junction bases: 3. Looked up from germline, CDR1 is ENHRY and CDR2 is SYGVKD. The CDR3 nucleotides read TGTGCCACTTGGGACAGTAGCAATCAGCCCCAGCATTTT. Translating it yields CATWDSSNQPQHF.

At least ten counts were recorded for this clonotype. The chain has TRBV28 and TRBJ2-6, with TRBD1 matching over 7 bases. The V gene's germline CDR1 is MDHEN and CDR2 SYDVKM. The ends lost 5 bases at V and 0 bases at J; junction bases unmatched: 4. The CDR3 spans 16 residues. CDR3 in DNA: TGTGCCAGCAGTGAGACAGGGTCCTCTGGGGCCAACGTCCTGACTTTC. The encoded protein is CASSETGSSGANVLTF. Full variable domain (missing parts from reference TRBV28 and TRBJ2-6): DVKVTQSSRYLVKRTGEKVFLECVQDMDHENMFWYRQDPGLGLRLIYFSYDVKMKEKGDIPEGYSVSREKKERFSLILESASTNQTSMYLCASSETGSSGANVLTFGAGSRLTVL.

This clonotype has a count of ten or more. The V and J genes are TRBV27 and TRBJ2-5; D might be TRBD2 (6 bases). CDR1 is MNHEY, CDR2 SMNVEV, per germline (reference sequence). Trimming cost V 6 bases and J 3 bases, with 11 bases left between them. The CDR3 has 13 residues. In DNA form, the CDR3 reads TGTGCCAGCAGCCCGGGAGCAAAAGAGACCCAGTACTTC. It yields the protein CASSPGAKETQYF.

This clonotype was detected ten times or more. The chain has TRBV2 and TRBJ2-5, with 8 bases lining up with TRBD1. Germline lookup yields CDR1 SNHLY and CDR2 FYNNEI. Trimming at V came to 6 bases and at J to 5 bases, leaving 2 bases not matched to a gene. This CDR3 has 12 residues. CDR3 in amino acids: CASRTGVETQYF. The CDR3 DNA follows: TGTGCCAGCAGGACAGGGGTGGAGACCCAGTACTTC.

This clonotype was seen repeatedly, ten times or more. The chain combines TRBV7-6 with TRBJ1-1, with TRBD1 as a possible D gene (6 bases). This CDR3 spans 13 amino acids. Trimming stripped 4 bases from V and 5 bases from J, with 11 bases between. CDR1 and CDR2 from the germline V gene are SGHVS and FNYEAQ. The CDR3 region is CASSSPGQTEAFF. Here the CDR3 DNA reads TGTGCCAGCAGCTCCCCTGGACAGACTGAAGCTTTCTTT.

The rearrangement uses TRBV12-3 or TRBV12-4 and TRBJ1-2; D is uncertain. The CDR3 contains 15 residues. The ends were cut back, 2 bases at V and 4 bases at J, with 14 bases in the middle. CDR3 protein: CASSLPSYGSYGYTF. The DNA of the CDR3 is TGTGCCAGCAGTTTACCGTCTTACGGCTCCTATGGCTACACCTTC.

The chain couples TRBV6-1 to TRBJ2-2; possible D gene TRBD1, 6 bases. Between the trimmed V and J ends, which lost 6 bases and 1 base, there was a span of 9 bases. Germline CDR1 MNHNS, CDR2 SASEGT. CDR3 length equals 14 residues. The CDR3 sequence: CASRGHLNTGELFF. CDR3 in DNA: TGTGCCAGCAGGGGACACCTGAACACCGGGGAGCTGTTTTTT.